Listed below are T cell receptor beta chains from one sample, sequenced in a study of Graves' ophthalmopathy and Graves' hyperthyroidism. TCRdb called the multiplex PCR reads again in MiXCR, with one record for every CDR3 protein. The sample lists approximately 1.2 million distinct CDR3 sequences, around a third occurring once. Sequencing was carried out using peripheral blood or thyroid tissue (not recorded which). Receptors were obtained from an adult man with Graves' hyperthyroidism. Both conserved end residues are part of each CDR3. D genes are given only for firm matches. The size field is filled for only some rows; it gives once, few, many or a size class.

clone size	J gene	V gene	CDR3 length	D gene	CDR3 protein	CDR3 DNA
.	TRBJ2-7	TRBV20-1	18	TRBD1	CSALFTGQGARSLYEQYF	TGCAGTGCCCTCTTTACAGGACAGGGGGCGCGAAGCCTCTACGAGCAGTACTTC
many	TRBJ2-7	TRBV9	16	TRBD2	CASSVGGTSGIHEQYF	TGTGCCAGCAGCGTAGGTGGGACTAGCGGGATCCACGAGCAGTACTTC
.	TRBJ2-6	TRBV2	20	TRBD1	CASSHRAGDRGHSGANVLTF	TGTGCCAGCAGTCATCGAGCGGGAGACAGGGGGCACTCTGGGGCCAACGTCCTGACTTTC
.	TRBJ2-1	TRBV29-1	12	TRBD1	CSVGQGNNEQFF	TGCAGCGTTGGACAGGGAAACAATGAGCAGTTCTTC
many	TRBJ1-6	TRBV4-1	15	.	CASSQAGDFGSPLHF	TGCGCCAGCAGCCAAGCTGGGGATTTTGGTTCACCCCTCCACTTT
.	TRBJ2-3	TRBV7-2	15	TRBD1	CASSLGQGLVDTQYF	TGTGCCAGCAGCTTAGGACAGGGTCTAGTAGATACGCAGTATTTT
.	TRBJ2-3	TRBV19	17	TRBD2	CASSFKGLASDTDTQYF	TGTGCCAGTAGTTTTAAGGGACTAGCGTCTGACACAGATACGCAGTATTTT
.	TRBJ1-1	TRBV19	14	.	CASSIQGPNTEASF	TGTGCCAGTAGTATACAAGGCCCGAACACTGAGGCTTCCTTT
few	TRBJ1-2	TRBV12-3/TRBV12-4	15	.	CASSLSPRGSDGYTF	TGTGCCAGCAGTTTATCACCCAGGGGCTCTGATGGCTACACCTTC
.	TRBJ2-7	TRBV7-2	13	TRBD1	CASSCRQGGEQYF	TGTGCCAGCAGCTGCAGACAGGGGGGCGAGCAGTACTTC
.	TRBJ1-5	TRBV4-1	14	.	CASSQVNRGQPQHF	TGCGCCAGCAGCCAAGTCAATCGGGGTCAGCCCCAGCATTTT
few	TRBJ2-5	TRBV5-1	17	.	CASSLARWGAYQETQYF	TGCGCCAGCAGCTTGGCCAGATGGGGGGCGTACCAAGAGACCCAGTACTTC
.	TRBJ2-5	TRBV30	13	TRBD1	CAWSTDRAETQYF	TGTGCCTGGAGTACGGACAGGGCCGAGACCCAGTACTTC
.	TRBJ2-2	TRBV11-1	13	.	CASRGRGAGELFF	TGTGCCAGCAGAGGAAGGGGCGCCGGGGAGCTGTTTTTT
many	TRBJ2-7	TRBV7-8	15	.	CASSRRRAADYEQYF	TGTGCCAGCAGCCGCCGACGAGCGGCAGACTACGAGCAGTACTTC
few	TRBJ2-2	TRBV7-8	17	TRBD1	CASSTTTGTGYTGELFF	TGTGCCAGCAGTACAACTACCGGGACAGGGTACACCGGGGAGCTGTTTTTT
many	TRBJ1-2	TRBV29-1	8	.	CSVADGTF	.
.	TRBJ1-1	TRBV11-2	14	TRBD1	CASSYRQGTTEAFF	TGTGCCAGCAGCTACCGACAGGGGACGACTGAAGCTTTCTTT
.	TRBJ2-5	TRBV11-2	13	.	CASSLDSQETRYF	TGTGCCAGCAGCTTAGACAGTCAAGAGACCCGGTACTTC
.	TRBJ2-2	TRBV10-3	12	.	CAISESTEELFF	TGTGCCATCAGTGAGTCGACTGAGGAGCTGTTTTTT
.	TRBJ2-7	TRBV15	14	TRBD1	CATSRDRGTYEQYF	TGTGCCACCAGCCGGGACAGGGGTACCTACGAGCAGTACTTC
.	TRBJ2-5	TRBV12-3/TRBV12-4	14	TRBD1	CASSLRDREETQYF	TGTGCCAGCAGTTTAAGGGACAGGGAAGAGACCCAGTACTTC
few	TRBJ1-1	TRBV12-3/TRBV12-4	14	TRBD1	CASSSDRDYTEAFF	TGTGCCAGCAGCTCGGACAGGGACTACACTGAAGCTTTCTTT
.	TRBJ1-6	TRBV7-2	16	.	CASSPAPGAGNSPLHF	TGCGCCAGCAGCCCGGCCCCGGGGGCAGGGAATTCACCCCTCCACTTT
few	TRBJ2-7	TRBV2	9	.	CASSEGQYF	TGTGCCAGCAGTGAAGGGCAGTACTTC
.	TRBJ2-7	TRBV2	17	TRBD1	CASQSDAGQGYKSEQYF	TGTGCCAGTCAGAGCGACGCGGGACAGGGTTATAAGAGCGAGCAGTACTTC